The rows below give T cell receptor beta chains drawn from one sample of a study of T cells in Graves' hyperthyroidism and ophthalmopathy. TCRdb used MiXCR to reprocess the multiplex PCR reads, holding one entry per CDR3 protein. The table records under 450,000 distinct CDR3 sequences, about a sixth of them present only once. The sequencing sample was made of blood. The receptors come from a woman between 18 and 29 years old with Graves' hyperthyroidism. The CDR3 runs from the conserved cysteine through the conserved F or W. D genes are given only for firm matches. Size is omitted from some rows. Given values are once, few, many or a class for expanded clones.

d_gene,v_gene,abundance,j_gene,CDR3aa,CDR3nt
NA,TRBV12-5,many,TRBJ1-4,CASGLEPDEKLFF,TGTGCTAGTGGTTTGGAGCCTGATGAAAAACTGTTTTTT
NA,TRBV30,few,TRBJ2-5,CAWTIRRGQETQYF,TGTGCCTGGACTATACGCCGGGGTCAAGAGACCCAGTACTTC
NA,TRBV30,many,TRBJ1-5,CAWNLGGWNQPQHF,TGTGCCTGGAACCTCGGGGGATGGAATCAGCCCCAGCATTTT
NA,TRBV6-2/TRBV6-3,many,TRBJ1-3,CATSAGADGNTIYF,TGTGCCACCTCAGCTGGGGCAGACGGAAACACCATATATTTT
NA,TRBV7-9,few,TRBJ1-1,CASSLTGFEAFF,TGTGCCAGCAGCTTGACAGGTTTTGAAGCTTTCTTT
TRBD1,TRBV6-1,many,TRBJ2-3,CASRSGGGEDTQYF,TGTGCCAGCAGATCAGGGGGCGGAGAAGATACGCAGTATTTT
NA,TRBV5-1,few,TRBJ1-6,CASSVDPEVSPLHF,TGCGCCAGCAGCGTGGACCCAGAGGTTTCACCCCTCCACTTT
TRBD2,TRBV7-9,many,TRBJ2-5,CASSPRLAGGQETQYF,TGTGCCAGCAGCCCGCGACTAGCGGGGGGCCAAGAGACCCAGTACTTC
TRBD1,TRBV5-1,NA,TRBJ2-2,CASSLGQGPYTGELFF,TGCGCCAGCAGCCTGGGACAGGGGCCATACACCGGGGAGCTGTTTTTT
NA,TRBV10-3,NA,TRBJ1-3,CAISDLREGAGNTIYF,TGTGCCATCAGTGACCTACGGGAGGGCGCTGGAAACACCATATATTTT
NA,TRBV11-2,many,TRBJ1-2,CASSLVLGGGYTF,TGTGCCAGCAGCTTAGTGCTCGGGGGCGGCTACACCTTC
NA,TRBV27,many,TRBJ2-7,CASILSARHSSYEQYF,TGTGCCAGCATCTTATCGGCCCGGCACAGCTCCTACGAGCAGTACTTC
NA,TRBV7-2,NA,TRBJ2-2,CASSLRQGGLTGELFF,TGTGCCAGCAGCTTGCGACAGGGAGGACTCACCGGGGAGCTGTTTTTT
NA,TRBV29-1,NA,TRBJ2-2,CSAHREDGELFF,TGCAGCGCCCACAGGGAAGACGGGGAGCTGTTTTTT
NA,TRBV4-1,few,TRBJ2-4,CASSQGGNKNIQYF,TGCGCCAGCAGCCAAGGAGGGAACAAAAACATTCAGTACTTC
TRBD2,TRBV6-1,many,TRBJ2-7,CASSSQGGLAGPYEQYF,TGTGCCAGCAGCTCACAGGGGGGACTAGCGGGCCCATACGAGCAGTACTTC
NA,TRBV10-3,NA,TRBJ2-5,CASLGPGKETQYF,TGTGCCAGCCTTGGGCCAGGGAAAGAGACCCAGTACTTC
TRBD2,TRBV5-1,many,TRBJ2-3,CASSLDPLAGGTDTQYF,TGCGCCAGCAGCTTGGATCCGCTAGCGGGAGGCACAGATACGCAGTATTTT
TRBD1,TRBV19,many,TRBJ2-7,CASSSSFRDRVYEQYF,TGTGCCAGTAGTTCCTCCTTTCGGGACAGGGTCTACGAGCAGTACTTC
TRBD2,TRBV3-1,many,TRBJ2-1,CASSPIAGGGNEQFF,TGTGCCAGCAGTCCTATAGCGGGGGGGGGGAATGAGCAGTTCTTC
TRBD1,TRBV7-8,many,TRBJ1-5,CASSFLSPLDREREVDQPQHF,TGTGCCAGCAGCTTTCTGTCCCCTCTGGACAGGGAGAGGGAAGTCGATCAGCCCCAGCATTTT
NA,TRBV12-3/TRBV12-4,many,TRBJ1-2,CASRDTNYGYTF,TGTGCCAGCAGGGACACCAACTATGGCTACACCTTC
TRBD2,TRBV7-2,NA,TRBJ2-2,CASSFFGTSRTGELFF,TGTGCCAGCAGCTTTTTTGGGACTAGCCGCACCGGGGAGCTGTTTTTT
NA,TRBV19,many,TRBJ2-7,CASSPTGDSSFPYEQYF,TGTGCCAGTAGCCCAACGGGGGACAGCTCCTTCCCCTACGAGCAGTACTTC
TRBD2,TRBV24-1,few,TRBJ2-2,CATSGVAGAAGELFF,TGTGCCACCAGTGGAGTAGCGGGAGCGGCCGGGGAGCTGTTTTTT
NA,TRBV12-3/TRBV12-4,many,TRBJ2-5,CASSLAPETQYF,TGTGCCAGCAGTTTAGCGCCGGAGACCCAGTACTTC
NA,TRBV2,many,TRBJ1-2,CASSEVKGTGGYTF,TGTGCCAGCAGTGAAGTGAAGGGGACGGGAGGCTACACCTTC
NA,TRBV30,many,TRBJ1-1,CAWNRGTEAFF,TGTGCCTGGAATCGGGGTACTGAAGCTTTCTTT
TRBD1,TRBV30,many,TRBJ1-2,CARGTDYGYTF,TGTGCCCGTGGGACAGACTATGGCTACACCTTC
NA,TRBV13,many,TRBJ1-2,CASSLKGPGPLRRGYTF,TGTGCCAGCAGCTTAAAAGGGCCCGGCCCTTTGAGGAGAGGCTACACCTTC
TRBD1,TRBV20-1,many,TRBJ2-7,CSVKTSGTGFYEQYF,TGCAGTGTCAAGACTTCCGGGACAGGGTTCTACGAGCAGTACTTC
NA,TRBV11-3,many,TRBJ2-1,CASSLATTSYNEQFF,TGTGCCAGCAGCTTAGCTACTACCTCCTACAATGAGCAGTTCTTC
NA,TRBV29-1,many,TRBJ1-2,CSVVEGMNGYTF,TGCAGCGTTGTTGAGGGGATGAATGGCTACACCTTC
NA,TRBV11-2,many,TRBJ2-3,CASSAGTDTQYF,TGTGCCAGCAGCGCAGGGACAGATACGCAGTATTTT
NA,TRBV12-3/TRBV12-4,many,TRBJ2-7,CASSGTYYEQYF,TGTGCCAGCAGCGGGACATATTACGAGCAGTACTTC